Sequencing of this T cell receptor beta chain was carried out in a study of blood T cells in healthy people across ages. Notes on the study in general: Researchers said unsorted PBMCs prevented a conclusive naive versus antigen-experienced comparison.

The CDR3 sequence is 17 residues long. Germline V gene lookup returns CDR1 SGHKS and CDR2 YYEKEE (reference sequence). The V end was cut by 2 bases, the J end by 0 bases, with 12 bases between. A second roughly 6 to 12 cycle PCR used barcoded and J-beta primers. Using its own MiXCR run on the 5' RACE reads, TCRdb lists one record per CDR3 protein. The sample carries about 800,000 distinct CDR3 sequences, roughly 25% recorded once. This clonotype has more than one count but fewer than ten. As yet, its antigen is unknown. The same data also contributed to another study, on T cells of mothers and their children.

This sequence was found in a boy younger than 18 in good health. Sample: blood. The chain carries TRBV5-5 and TRBJ2-6; D not resolved. The CDR3: CASSFALASSGANVLTF. CDR3 coding DNA: TGTGCCAGCAGCTTTGCTCTGGCCAGCTCTGGGGCCAACGTCCTGACTTTC.